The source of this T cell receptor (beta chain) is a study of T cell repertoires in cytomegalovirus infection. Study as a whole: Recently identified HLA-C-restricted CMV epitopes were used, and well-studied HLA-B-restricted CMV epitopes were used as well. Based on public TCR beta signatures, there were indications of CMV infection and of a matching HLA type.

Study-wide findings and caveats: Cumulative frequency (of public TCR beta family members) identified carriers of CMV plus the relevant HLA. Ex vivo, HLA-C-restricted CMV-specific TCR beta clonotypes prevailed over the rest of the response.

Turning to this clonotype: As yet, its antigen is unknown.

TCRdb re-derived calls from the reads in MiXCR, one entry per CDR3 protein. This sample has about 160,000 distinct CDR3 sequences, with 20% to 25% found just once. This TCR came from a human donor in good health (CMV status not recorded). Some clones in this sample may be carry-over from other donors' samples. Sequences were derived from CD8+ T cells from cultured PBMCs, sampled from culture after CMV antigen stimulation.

This CDR3 is CASSQQGGTNYEQYF. The CDR3, as DNA: TGCGCCAGCAGCCAACAGGGGGGGACCAACTACGAGCAGTACTTC. This sequence joins TRBV4-1 and TRBJ2-7, with D perhaps TRBD1 or TRBD2 (7 bases each). The CDR3 has 15 residues. Per germline, CDR1 MGHRA and CDR2 YSYEKL. The V and J ends lost 2 bases and 3 bases respectively, with 14 bases between them.